One sample yielded the 23 T cell receptor beta chains listed below, sequenced in a study of CD8 T cells in Susac syndrome (dated by TCRdb to the late 2010s). Library generation was performed with the immunoSEQ multiplex PCR assay. RNA was extracted using the RNeasy kit, and about 0.5 to 1 microgram was reverse transcribed with random hexamers. In TCRdb, the public reads were trimmed at Q25 with fastp and aligned with MiXCR, with productive beta chains retained. Entries are consolidated by CDR3 protein sequence, retaining the most common genes and DNA. The sample has some 190,000 distinct CDR3 sequences on record, over 90% of them singletons. Of the sample, 0.15% falls within the top ten clones. Sequenced: CD4+ T cells from PBMCs. The receptors were gathered from a human donor with Susac syndrome.

The chain combines TRBV20-1 with TRBJ1-2, with a weak D call TRBD1 (6 bases). The CDR3 loop spans 15 amino acids. V was cut by 0 bases and J by 3 bases, with 14 bases left in between. The V gene's germline CDR1 is DFQATT and CDR2 SNEGSKA (reference sequence). The CDR3 DNA reads TGCAGTGCTAGAGATGGAAGGGGGGAGGACTATGGCTACACCTTC. This sequence encodes CSARDGRGEDYGYTF.

The chain recombines TRBV30 with TRBJ1-1; 8 bases match TRBD1. This CDR3 has 19 residues. The V segment lost 1 base and the J segment 0 bases; nucleotides outside the gene matches: 16. CDR1 and CDR2 from the germline V gene are GTSNPN and SVGIG (reference sequence). CDR3 coding DNA: TGTGCCTGGAGTGCTCGGACAGGGAGTTATAATCGGATGAACACTGAAGCTTTCTTT. Translating it yields CAWSARTGSYNRMNTEAFF.

V and J are TRBV6-2 or TRBV6-3 and TRBJ2-3; D uncertain. CDR3 size: 17 residues. CDR1 is MNHEY and CDR2 is SVGEGT in the germline V gene. V lost 0 bases, J lost 1 base, and 14 bases lay in between. This CDR3 reads CASSYSPLSPRTDTQYF. The DNA for the CDR3 is TGTGCCAGCAGTTACTCCCCTCTATCCCCACGCACAGATACGCAGTATTTT.

The chain joins TRBV28 to TRBJ1-5; perhaps TRBD1 as D (5 bases). Germline V gene sequence: CDR1 MDHEN, CDR2 SYDVKM. The CDR3 totals 12 residues. Trimming left V 4 bases short and J 6 bases short, with 7 bases between. The CDR3 nucleotides are TGTGCCAGCAGTTCAGGGACTCAGCCCCAGCATTTT. It translates to CASSSGTQPQHF.

V usage is TRBV7-2 and J usage is TRBJ2-7; 7 bases map to TRBD1. With 1 base clipped from V and 1 base from J, the junction kept 4 bases outside the gene matches. CDR1 SGHTA and CDR2 FQGNSA come from the germline V gene. The CDR3 is 15 residues long. The chain's CDR3 is CASSLVTGESYEQYF. The DNA of the CDR3 is TGTGCCAGCAGCTTAGTAACAGGGGAATCCTACGAGCAGTACTTC.

The rearrangement links TRBV30 to TRBJ1-3; 8 bases are a match to TRBD1. The CDR3 consists of 12 residues. Germline-derived CDR1 and CDR2 are GTSNPN and SVGIG (reference sequence). The trim removed 4 bases at V and 4 bases at J, leaving 0 bases unmatched. CDR3 coding DNA: TGTGCCTGGACAGGGGGCGGAAACACCATATATTTT. Its protein is CAWTGGGNTIYF.

CDR3 DNA: TGTGCCTGGACCGATCAGGGGAAAGCTTTCTTT. Amino acids: CAWTDQGKAFF. The chain recombines TRBV30 with TRBJ1-1; D may be TRBD1 (6 bases). With 4 bases removed from V and 9 bases from J, the gap between germline ends came to 12 bases. The V gene's germline CDR1 is GTSNPN and CDR2 SVGIG (reference sequence). CDR3 length: 11 residues.

This clonotype was recorded only once. The chain is built from TRBV5-1 and TRBJ2-5; D remains ambiguous. The length of the CDR3 is 14 residues. The V gene's germline CDR1 is SGHRS and CDR2 YFSETQ. V was pared by 0 bases and J by 6 bases, with 12 bases between. In DNA form, the CDR3 reads TGCGCCAGCAGCTTGGAACTCCGTGGGAAGACCCAGTACTTC. Translating gives CASSLELRGKTQYF.

The chain recombines TRBV5-6 with TRBJ1-5; perhaps TRBD1 as D (5 bases). The V gene's germline CDR1 is SGHDT and CDR2 YYEEEE. This CDR3 comprises 16 residues. V lost 0 bases to trimming and J lost 4 bases, with 14 bases between them. DNA for the CDR3: TGTGCCAGCAGCTTGGCCGCTGGGGCGGGGAATCAGCCCCAGCATTTT. This gives the protein CASSLAAGAGNQPQHF.

The V and J genes are TRBV15 and TRBJ1-5; D perhaps matches TRBD1 (6 bases). V shed 0 bases and J shed 5 bases, with 14 bases lying between them. The CDR3 consists of 16 residues. Germline V gene data show CDR1 as LNHNV and CDR2 as YYDKDF (reference sequence). Here the CDR3 DNA reads TGTGCCACCAGCAGAGATGGGGGGGCGAGCGATCAGCCCCAGCATTTT. This gives the protein CATSRDGGASDQPQHF.

This rearrangement joins TRBV29-1 to TRBJ2-1; weak D call: TRBD1 (5 bases). The CDR3 totals 15 residues. CDR1 and CDR2 (germline): SQVTM, ANQGSEA. Between the trimmed V and J ends, which lost 3 bases and 0 bases, there was a span of 12 bases. The CDR3: CSVDGDSISYNEQFF. The CDR3 DNA is TGCAGCGTTGATGGTGACAGCATCTCCTACAATGAGCAGTTCTTC.

Concerning this clonotype itself: A junction end diverges from the germline sequence, so it may reflect a read error. V is TRBV5-8 and J is TRBJ1-2; D remains ambiguous. The CDR3 loop spans 8 amino acids. Germline loops: CDR1 SGHTS, CDR2 YDEGEE. CDR3 protein: CASSHRFF. The CDR3, as DNA: TGTGCCAGCAGCCACCGATTCTTC.

The genes are TRBV6-2 or TRBV6-3 and TRBJ2-5, with D perhaps matching TRBD1 (6 bases). V was clipped by 3 bases and J by 5 bases, with 13 bases between them. The CDR3 length is 14 residues. Germline assignment: CDR1 MNHEY and CDR2 SVGEGT. The CDR3 sequence: CASSYSDSIETQYF. Here the CDR3 DNA reads TGTGCCAGCAGTTATTCGGACAGTATCGAGACCCAGTACTTC.

This chain joins TRBV20-1 and TRBJ1-2, with 9 bases fitting TRBD1. This CDR3 contains 13 residues. Germline CDR1 reads DFQATT; CDR2 reads SNEGSKA (reference sequence). V lost 4 bases, J lost 4 bases, and 4 bases stayed unmatched. The CDR3, as DNA: TGCAGTGCTAAATGGGACAGGGTCTATGGCTACACCTTC. The encoded protein is CSAKWDRVYGYTF.

The chain combines TRBV9 with TRBJ1-3, with TRBD1 matching over 7 bases. The CDR3 consists of 16 residues. Germline loops: CDR1 SGDLS, CDR2 YYNGEE. The trim removed 3 bases at V and 2 bases at J, leaving 8 bases unmatched. CDR3 DNA sequence: TGTGCCAGCAGCGCCACAGGGGAAGGTACTGGAAACACCATATATTTT. This gives the protein CASSATGEGTGNTIYF.

The genes are TRBV18 and TRBJ2-1; D could derive from TRBD1 or TRBD2 (5 bases each). The germline V gene encodes CDR1 KGHSH and CDR2 LQKENI. Trimming cost V 2 bases and J 4 bases, with 18 bases left between them. The CDR3 is 17 amino acids. For the CDR3, the DNA is TGTGCCAGCTCACCAGGTCGGCGAGGGGTACGGTACAATGAGCAGTTCTTC. Amino acid sequence: CASSPGRRGVRYNEQFF.

The chain combines TRBV4-3 with TRBJ2-1, with TRBD2 matching over 9 bases. V trimming: 0 bases; J trimming: 9 bases; junction bases outside the gene matches: 6. The CDR3 has 15 amino acids. Per the germline V gene, CDR1 is LGHNA and CDR2 is YSLEER. Written as DNA, the CDR3 is TGCGCCAGCAGCCAAGAGGCTAGCGGGGAAGGTGAGCAGTTCTTC. The encoded protein is CASSQEASGEGEQFF.

The chain couples TRBV7-3 to TRBJ2-6; TRBD1 matches 7 bases. The germline V gene encodes CDR1 SGHTA and CDR2 FQGTGA. The CDR3 length is 18 residues. V trimming: 0 bases; J trimming: 0 bases; junction bases outside the gene matches: 5. CDR3 nucleotides: TGTGCCAGCAGCTTAACCGGGACAGCCCGCTCTGGGGCCAACGTCCTGACTTTC. Its translation is CASSLTGTARSGANVLTF.

The rearrangement uses TRBV29-1 and TRBJ2-5, with 8 bases matching TRBD2. Germline V gene sequence: CDR1 SQVTM, CDR2 ANQGSEA. This CDR3 is built from 14 residues. Trimming cost V 7 bases and J 2 bases; bases outside gene matches: 9. The CDR3 sequence is CSAGAGAFQETQYF. CDR3 nucleotides: TGCAGCGCCGGAGCGGGGGCCTTTCAAGAGACCCAGTACTTC. Complete variable domain (other parts from reference TRBV29-1 and TRBJ2-5): SAVISQKPSRDICQRGTSLTIQCQVDSQVTMMFWYRQQPGQSLTLIATANQGSEATYESGFVIDKFPISRPNLTFSTLTVSNMSPEDSSIYLCSAGAGAFQETQYFGPGTRLLVL.

This clonotype turned up a few times. The chain links TRBV20-1 to TRBJ1-2; no clear D gene. In germline, CDR1 is DFQATT, CDR2 SNEGSKA (reference sequence). The CDR3 sequence is 13 residues long. Trimming left V 5 bases short and J 0 bases short, with 10 bases between. CDR3 sequence: CSAGEGPNYGYTF. The CDR3 region has the DNA TGCAGTGCTGGGGAGGGCCCTAACTATGGCTACACCTTC.

This sequence joins TRBV9 and TRBJ2-3, with 7 bases identical to TRBD1. V shed 0 bases, J shed 2 bases, and the junction held 3 bases outside the gene matches. This CDR3 is 15 amino acids long. Per the germline V gene, CDR1 is SGDLS and CDR2 is YYNGEE. CDR3 region: CASSVGDRVTDTQYF. CDR3 nucleotide sequence: TGTGCCAGCAGCGTAGGGGACAGAGTCACAGATACGCAGTATTTT. The full variable domain, in which reference TRBV9 and TRBJ2-3 provide the parts outside the CDR3, is DSGVTQTPKHLITATGQRVTLRCSPRSGDLSVYWYQQSLDQGLQFLIQYYNGEERAKGNILERFSAQQFPDLHSELNLSSLELGDSALYFCASSVGDRVTDTQYFGPGTRLTVL.

The CDR3 protein is CASQENTEAFF. DNA of the CDR3: TGCGCCAGTCAGGAGAACACTGAAGCTTTCTTT. The gene calls are TRBV5-1 and TRBJ1-1; D is ambiguous. This CDR3 comprises 11 residues. Germline assignment: CDR1 SGHRS and CDR2 YFSETQ. With 8 bases removed from V and 1 base from J, the gap between germline ends came to 6 bases.

V is TRBV19 and J is TRBJ2-1; D is possibly TRBD2 (5 bases). Germline lookup yields CDR1 LNHDA and CDR2 SQIVND (reference sequence). V lost 4 bases, J lost 5 bases, and 9 bases lay in between. The CDR3 loop spans 13 amino acids. The CDR3 sequence: CASSTDGDNEQFF. CDR3 coding DNA: TGTGCCAGTAGTACCGACGGGGACAATGAGCAGTTCTTC.